Listed below are T cell receptor beta chains from one sample, sequenced in a study of graft-versus-host responses after intestinal transplantation. The data were produced by immunoSEQ multiplex PCR, yet TCRdb's version contains in-frame clones alone and is incomplete. The profile shows about 120,000 clones, just over 90% of them singletons. No antigen is known for these receptors. The specimen was unstimulated CD4+ T cells sorted from spleen or lymph node cells, collected before intestinal transplant. The receptor set was obtained from a human donor who received an intestinal transplant. CDR3s include the opening cysteine and the closing phenylalanine or tryptophan. A D gene is named only where the DNA matches it firmly. Size is stated for part of the rows, as once, few or many counts, or as a class when the clone is expanded.

v_gene	abundance	d_gene	j_gene	CDR3aa	CDR3nt
TRBV6-5	NA	TRBD1	TRBJ2-7	CASRWTGGLGEQYF	TGTGCCAGCCGATGGACAGGGGGACTAGGGGAGCAGTACTTC
TRBV19	NA	NA	TRBJ1-4	CASSMEGEKLFF	TGTGCCAGTAGTATGGAGGGTGAAAAACTGTTTTTT
TRBV5-6	NA	NA	TRBJ1-3	CASLRTGNSGNTIYF	TGTGCCAGCTTACGGACGGGGAACTCTGGAAACACCATATATTTT
TRBV6-5	NA	TRBD1	TRBJ1-4	CASSIRGANEKLFF	TGTGCCAGCAGCATCAGGGGGGCTAATGAAAAACTGTTTTTT
TRBV2	NA	TRBD1	TRBJ1-1	CASRGQGVRNTEAFF	TGTGCCAGCAGGGGACAGGGGGTAAGGAACACTGAAGCTTTCTTT
TRBV7-9	once	NA	TRBJ2-7	CASSLFPRAGELVEQYF	TGTGCCAGCAGCTTATTTCCGCGTGCCGGGGAGTTGGTTGAGCAGTACTTC
TRBV9	NA	TRBD1	TRBJ1-4	CASSVGTGYRTNEKLFF	TGTGCCAGCAGCGTAGGGACAGGGTATCGGACTAATGAAAAACTGTTTTTT
TRBV5-5	NA	NA	TRBJ2-7	CASSFYRVAYEQYF	TGTGCCAGCAGCTTTTACAGGGTGGCTTACGAGCAGTACTTC
TRBV7-2	NA	NA	TRBJ1-6	CASSLVGQGRSPLHF	TGTGCCAGCAGCTTAGTGGGACAAGGGAGATCACCCCTCCACTTT
TRBV7-2	NA	TRBD1	TRBJ1-5	CASSHGTGGFRSQPQHF	TGTGCCAGCAGCCACGGGACAGGGGGCTTCCGTAGTCAGCCCCAGCATTTT
TRBV5-4	NA	NA	TRBJ2-5	CASSLFRSRQETQYF	TGTGCCAGCAGCTTGTTTCGGTCTAGACAAGAGACCCAGTACTTC
TRBV5-1	NA	NA	TRBJ1-6	CASSVGRTTNSPLHF	TGCGCCAGCAGCGTGGGACGGACAACGAATTCACCCCTCCACTTT
TRBV28	NA	NA	TRBJ1-5	CASSSARQVSNQPQHF	TGTGCCAGCAGTTCCGCACGACAGGTCAGCAATCAGCCCCAGCATTTT
TRBV15	NA	NA	TRBJ2-7	CATSRDGPSTYEQYF	TGTGCCACCAGCAGAGATGGCCCTTCCACCTACGAGCAGTACTTC
TRBV28	NA	NA	TRBJ1-1	CASRGIYRVHMNTEAFF	TGTGCCAGCAGGGGAATTTACAGGGTTCATATGAACACTGAAGCTTTCTTT
TRBV10-1	NA	NA	TRBJ1-1	CASSELESEGAFF	TGCGCCAGCAGTGAGTTGGAGTCTGAGGGTGCTTTCTTT
TRBV6-1	NA	TRBD2	TRBJ2-1	CASRLAGGVYNEQFF	TGTGCCAGCAGACTAGCGGGAGGGGTGTACAATGAGCAGTTCTTC
TRBV10-2	NA	TRBD2	TRBJ2-3	CASSETSGSVDTQYF	TGCGCCAGCAGTGAAACTAGCGGGAGTGTGGATACGCAGTATTTT
TRBV6-5	NA	NA	TRBJ1-4	CASSPAGGAPEKLFF	TGTGCCAGCAGTCCGGCGGGGGGGGCGCCTGAAAAACTGTTTTTT
TRBV7-2	once	NA	TRBJ1-6	CASRFIPGSYNSPLHF	TGTGCCAGCAGGTTCATCCCAGGATCCTATAATTCACCCCTCCACTTT
TRBV6-5	NA	TRBD1	TRBJ1-3	CASSYSTGFSGNTIYF	TGTGCCAGCAGTTACTCGACAGGGTTCTCTGGAAACACCATATATTTT
TRBV6-1	NA	NA	TRBJ2-1	CASSLADRAYNEQFF	TGTGCCAGCAGCCTAGCCGATAGGGCCTACAATGAGCAGTTCTTC
TRBV30	NA	NA	TRBJ1-2	CAWNSEGYGYTF	TGTGCCTGGAACAGTGAGGGCTATGGCTACACCTTC
TRBV9	NA	NA	TRBJ2-5	CASSVGPSGAGETQYF	TGTGCCAGCAGCGTAGGTCCGTCAGGGGCAGGGGAGACCCAGTACTTC
TRBV30	NA	TRBD1	TRBJ2-1	CAWSVQGVENEQFF	TGTGCCTGGAGTGTACAGGGGGTTGAGAATGAGCAGTTCTTC
TRBV4-2	NA	TRBD2	TRBJ2-4	CASSQGVSTSGMIVTKNIQYF	TGTGCCAGCAGCCAGGGCGTTTCAACTAGCGGGATGATCGTAACCAAAAACATTCAGTACTTC
TRBV11-2	NA	NA	TRBJ2-7	CASSFMVSPSYEQYF	TGTGCCAGCAGCTTTATGGTGTCGCCGAGCTACGAGCAGTACTTC
TRBV19	NA	NA	TRBJ1-3	CASRMSSGNTIYF	TGTGCCAGCAGGATGAGCTCTGGAAACACCATATATTTT
TRBV7-9	NA	NA	TRBJ2-3	CASSPGEAGLPSTDTQYF	TGTGCCAGCAGCCCTGGGGAGGCCGGGCTCCCAAGCACAGATACGCAGTATTTT
TRBV30	NA	TRBD2	TRBJ2-7	CAWSVGGGNSYEQYF	TGTGCCTGGAGTGTAGGCGGGGGTAACTCCTACGAGCAGTACTTC
TRBV5-5	NA	TRBD1	TRBJ2-3	CASSRDRGSADTQYF	TGTGCCAGCAGCCGGGACAGAGGATCGGCAGATACGCAGTATTTT
TRBV19	NA	TRBD1	TRBJ1-4	CASSLQGTQGELFF	TGTGCCAGTAGCTTACAGGGGACCCAAGGGGAACTGTTTTTT
TRBV7-2	NA	TRBD1	TRBJ2-6	CASSRWDRGPYGANVLTF	TGTGCCAGCAGCCGTTGGGACAGGGGGCCTTATGGGGCCAACGTCCTGACTTTC
TRBV18	NA	NA	TRBJ2-5	CASSPTGRMETQYF	TGTGCCAGTTCACCCACAGGGCGAATGGAGACCCAGTACTTC
TRBV6-6	NA	NA	TRBJ1-5	CASTNWGGAQPQHF	TGTGCCAGCACCAATTGGGGGGGTGCTCAGCCCCAGCATTTT
TRBV2	NA	TRBD1	TRBJ1-6	CASMDRYNSPLHF	TGTGCCAGCATGGACAGGTATAATTCACCCCTCCACTTT
TRBV11-2	NA	NA	TRBJ2-3	CASSLTGMITDTQYF	TGTGCCAGCAGCTTAACGGGGATGATCACAGATACGCAGTATTTT
TRBV5-1	NA	TRBD1	TRBJ1-2	CASSLGGTGAGYTF	TGCGCCAGCAGCTTGGGGGGGACAGGGGCTGGCTACACCTTC
TRBV10-3	NA	NA	TRBJ2-7	CAISDWGQIYEQYF	TGTGCCATCAGTGATTGGGGGCAGATCTACGAGCAGTACTTC
TRBV5-1	NA	TRBD2	TRBJ2-3	CASRSPGLAASPLTDTQYF	TGCGCCAGCCGATCCCCGGGACTAGCGGCATCACCGCTCACAGATACGCAGTATTTT